The clone carrying this TCR beta chain was seen ten or more times. What it binds is not known. These data are taken from a study of human T cells and chemical hapten exposure. Study-level results: Donors' alopecia may make their immune response differ from healthy people's. Among TCRs, those above 1 in 1000 frequency were unaffected by DPC sensitization.

The study used a library that attached unique molecular identifiers to individual cDNA molecules. One entry per CDR3 protein results from TCRdb running MiXCR on the RACE reads. The sample records 40,000 to 65,000 distinct CDR3 sequences, 11% being singletons. Germline loops: CDR1 MNHNY, CDR2 SVGAGI (reference sequence). The V end lost 7 bases, the J end lost 7 bases, and 17 bases lay between the germline ends. This CDR3 has 14 residues. As to time point: patch test 1, 2 weeks after DPC sensitization. Treatment denoted: therapeutic diphenylcyclopropenone sensitization with weekly scalp DPC. It was unfractionated whole blood from which total RNA was extracted. Patch tests were applied only after blood draws.

The TCR originated in a middle-aged woman with alopecia areata. Some clones in this sample may be carry-over from other donors' samples. The source was whole blood, collected in connection with sensitization to the hapten diphenylcyclopropenone (DPC). V is TRBV6-6 and J is TRBJ2-1; D possibly corresponds to TRBD1 (5 bases). DNA for the CDR3: TGTGCCAGCAACTACGATGGGCAGGGAAATGAGCAGTTCTTC. Translating gives CASNYDGQGNEQFF.